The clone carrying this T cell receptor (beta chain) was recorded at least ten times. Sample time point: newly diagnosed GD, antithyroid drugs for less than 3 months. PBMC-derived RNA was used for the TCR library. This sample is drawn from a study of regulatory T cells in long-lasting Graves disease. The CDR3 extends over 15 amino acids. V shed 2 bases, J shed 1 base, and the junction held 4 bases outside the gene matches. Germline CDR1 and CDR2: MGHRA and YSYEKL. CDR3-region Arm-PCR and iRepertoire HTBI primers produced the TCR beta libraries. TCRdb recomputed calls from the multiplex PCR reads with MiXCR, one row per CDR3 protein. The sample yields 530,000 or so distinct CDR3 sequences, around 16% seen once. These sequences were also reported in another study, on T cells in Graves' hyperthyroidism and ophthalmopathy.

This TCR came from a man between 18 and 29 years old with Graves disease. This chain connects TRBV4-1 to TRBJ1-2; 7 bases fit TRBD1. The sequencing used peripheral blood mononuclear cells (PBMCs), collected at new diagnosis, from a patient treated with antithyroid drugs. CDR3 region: CASSQTGAVNYGYTF. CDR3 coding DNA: TGCGCCAGCAGCCAAACAGGGGCTGTTAACTATGGCTACACCTTC.